The source of this TCR beta chain is a study of blood T cell repertoires in COVID-19. Across the study: Acute and convalescent COVID-19 specimens originated in the United States, Italy and Spain. T cells, B-cell-depleted T cells, or PBMCs provided the cDNA or gDNA that served as material.

This clone occurred once. The data were produced by immunoSEQ multiplex PCR, yet TCRdb's version contains in-frame clones alone and is incomplete. The sample includes under 350,000 clones, about 88% of them seen just once. Trimming pared 0 bases from V and 2 bases from J, leaving 8 bases between. The CDR3 covers 15 residues. The germline CDR1 and CDR2 sequences are MNHEY and SVGAGI. V usage is TRBV6-5 and J usage is TRBJ2-1, with D possibly being TRBD2 (6 bases). Sequencing used peripheral blood. This TCR came from a man in his sixties or seventies with acute or convalescent COVID-19. In nucleotides, the CDR3 is TGTGCCAGCAGTTACTCTTGGGGGGCCTACAATGAGCAGTTCTTC. Amino acids: CASSYSWGAYNEQFF.